The rows below give T cell receptor beta chains drawn from one sample of a study of blood T cell repertoires in COVID-19. Some clones are missing from TCRdb's copy, which holds only in-frame ones; the method was immunoSEQ multiplex PCR. The sample has 130,000 to 150,000 clones, 80% to 90% seen once. Sequencing was performed on peripheral blood. Receptors were obtained from a man aged 45-60 years who had recovered from COVID-19. Each CDR3 is given with its conserved first and last residue. A D gene is named only where the DNA matches it firmly. Size is omitted from some rows. Given values are once, few, many or a class for expanded clones.

clone_size: NA
j_call: TRBJ2-7
d_call: NA
v_call: TRBV29-1
cdr3_aa: CSARTVAYEQYF
cdr3_nt: TGCAGCGCCCGGACAGTAGCATACGAGCAGTACTTC

clone_size: few
j_call: TRBJ1-6
d_call: NA
v_call: TRBV6-2/TRBV6-3
cdr3_aa: CASSYDTGSVGSPLHF
cdr3_nt: TGTGCCAGCAGTTACGACACAGGGTCCGTTGGTTCACCCCTCCACTTT

clone_size: NA
j_call: TRBJ2-4
d_call: TRBD2
v_call: TRBV6-2/TRBV6-3
cdr3_aa: CASSFSSSGGAHKNIQYF
cdr3_nt: TGTGCCAGCAGTTTTTCTTCTAGCGGGGGGGCCCACAAAAACATTCAGTACTTC

clone_size: NA
j_call: TRBJ2-2
d_call: NA
v_call: TRBV5-5
cdr3_aa: CASSTPDNDGELFF
cdr3_nt: TGTGCCAGCAGCACGCCTGACAACGACGGGGAGCTGTTTTTT

clone_size: NA
j_call: TRBJ1-4
d_call: NA
v_call: TRBV29-1
cdr3_aa: CSVRQEKLFF
cdr3_nt: TGCAGCGTTCGACAGGAAAAACTGTTTTTT

clone_size: NA
j_call: TRBJ2-5
d_call: NA
v_call: TRBV10-3
cdr3_aa: CAISLQGQETQYF
cdr3_nt: TGTGCCATCAGTTTACAGGGTCAAGAGACCCAGTACTTC

clone_size: few
j_call: TRBJ2-7
d_call: NA
v_call: TRBV4-3
cdr3_aa: CASSQGIGSGYEQYF
cdr3_nt: TGCGCCAGCAGCCAAGGAATAGGTTCGGGTTACGAGCAGTACTTC

clone_size: few
j_call: TRBJ1-2
d_call: NA
v_call: TRBV29-1
cdr3_aa: CSTTRGGGYTF
cdr3_nt: TGCAGCACGACCAGGGGCGGGGGCTACACCTTC

clone_size: NA
j_call: TRBJ1-1
d_call: NA
v_call: TRBV4-2
cdr3_aa: CASSPFGANTEAFF
cdr3_nt: TGTGCCAGCAGCCCCTTCGGAGCGAACACTGAAGCTTTCTTT

clone_size: NA
j_call: TRBJ1-2
d_call: TRBD1
v_call: TRBV11-2
cdr3_aa: CASSLVGDRGSIYGYTF
cdr3_nt: TGTGCCAGCAGCTTAGTCGGGGACAGGGGTAGCATCTATGGCTACACCTTC

clone_size: NA
j_call: TRBJ2-7
d_call: NA
v_call: TRBV5-1
cdr3_aa: CASSLDRSTYEQYF
cdr3_nt: TGCGCCAGCAGCTTGGACAGGTCCACCTACGAGCAGTACTTC

clone_size: NA
j_call: TRBJ1-2
d_call: TRBD1
v_call: TRBV10-3
cdr3_aa: CAISPGQGYGYTF
cdr3_nt: TGTGCCATCAGTCCGGGACAGGGCTATGGCTACACCTTC

clone_size: NA
j_call: TRBJ2-2
d_call: NA
v_call: TRBV5-6
cdr3_aa: CASSSTVGPDTGELFF
cdr3_nt: TGTGCCAGCAGCTCTACGGTGGGGCCGGACACCGGGGAGCTGTTTTTT

clone_size: NA
j_call: TRBJ2-5
d_call: TRBD2
v_call: TRBV9
cdr3_aa: CASSVEAGGVQTQYF
cdr3_nt: TGTGCCAGCAGCGTAGAAGCGGGGGGGGTCCAGACCCAGTACTTC

clone_size: NA
j_call: TRBJ1-3
d_call: TRBD1
v_call: TRBV4-1
cdr3_aa: CASSHHTGGRESSGNTIYF
cdr3_nt: TGCGCCAGCAGCCATCATACAGGGGGCCGCGAAAGCTCTGGAAACACCATATATTTT

clone_size: NA
j_call: TRBJ2-1
d_call: NA
v_call: TRBV7-9
cdr3_aa: CASSLTYYNEQFF
cdr3_nt: TGTGCCAGCAGCTTAACCTATTACAATGAGCAGTTCTTC

clone_size: NA
j_call: TRBJ1-1
d_call: NA
v_call: TRBV4-1
cdr3_aa: CASSQDRGNTEAFF
cdr3_nt: TGCGCCAGCAGCCAAGATAGGGGGAACACTGAAGCTTTCTTT

clone_size: NA
j_call: TRBJ1-2
d_call: TRBD1
v_call: TRBV10-3
cdr3_aa: CAIRVDRDNGYTF
cdr3_nt: TGTGCCATCAGGGTGGACAGGGACAATGGCTACACCTTC

clone_size: NA
j_call: TRBJ2-1
d_call: TRBD1
v_call: TRBV13
cdr3_aa: CASTGTEGFNEQFF
cdr3_nt: TGTGCCAGCACCGGGACAGAGGGGTTCAATGAGCAGTTCTTC

clone_size: NA
j_call: TRBJ2-5
d_call: NA
v_call: TRBV9
cdr3_aa: CASSVVGGETQYF
cdr3_nt: TGTGCCAGCAGCGTAGTGGGCGGGGAGACCCAGTACTTC

clone_size: NA
j_call: TRBJ1-4
d_call: TRBD1
v_call: TRBV11-2
cdr3_aa: CASSKGQLEEKLFF
cdr3_nt: TGTGCCAGCAGCAAGGGACAGTTAGAGGAAAAACTGTTTTTT

clone_size: NA
j_call: TRBJ1-1
d_call: NA
v_call: TRBV7-9
cdr3_aa: CASSLGHQGRGTEAFF
cdr3_nt: TGTGCCAGCAGCTTGGGGCACCAGGGTAGGGGCACTGAAGCTTTCTTT

clone_size: NA
j_call: TRBJ2-1
d_call: TRBD2
v_call: TRBV5-1
cdr3_aa: CASSSSGLASYNEQFF
cdr3_nt: TGCGCCAGCAGCTCAAGTGGACTAGCCTCCTACAATGAGCAGTTCTTC

clone_size: NA
j_call: TRBJ1-1
d_call: NA
v_call: TRBV5-6
cdr3_aa: CASSLGLGMNTEAFF
cdr3_nt: TGTGCCAGCAGCTTGGGTTTGGGCATGAACACTGAAGCTTTCTTT